This T cell receptor (beta chain) was obtained from a study of blood T cell repertoires in COVID-19. In the source study's methods: By means of reference gene primer amplification, nucleated cell counts were estimated. The protocol was immunoSEQ multiplex PCR, while the TCRdb copy is restricted to in-frame clones and leaves out a portion. V, J and clone size reflect that table, while D and trimming were determined from the DNA. Of under 85,000 clones listed, approximately 87% are singletons. The CDR3 is 18 amino acids. The V and J ends lost 4 bases and 4 bases, in that order; junction bases with no gene match: 14. Germline values: CDR1 SGHDT, CDR2 YYEEEE.

Sequenced input: peripheral blood. The TCR comes from a man older than 75 in a cohort sampled during active COVID-19. The chain recombines TRBV5-6 with TRBJ2-3, with TRBD2 matching 11 bases. The CDR3 region has the DNA TGTGCCAGCAGCGTCTTGGCTAGCGGGGGGCGGAGGGCAGATACGCAGTATTTT. It is translated as CASSVLASGGRRADTQYF.